This T cell receptor beta chain was captured in a study of cytomegalovirus exposure and HLA in healthy donors. The CDR3 sequence is 14 residues long. V was pared by 4 bases and J by 3 bases, with 3 bases of the junction left unmatched. Germline V gene lookup returns CDR1 SGHNT and CDR2 YYREEE (reference sequence). The table came from immunoSEQ multiplex PCR; TCRdb's copy has only in-frame clones and leaves some out. Of approximately 120,000 clones detected, approximately 90% appear once; the ten largest clones hold approximately 2%. The chain is built from TRBV5-4 and TRBJ2-2; TRBD1 matches at 7 bases. The sequence was obtained from a woman in her late teens or twenties in good health and CMV-seronegative. Source material: PBMCs. CDR3 region: CASSDRDHTGELFF. Here the CDR3 DNA reads TGTGCCAGCAGCGACAGGGACCACACCGGGGAGCTGTTTTTT.